The rows below give T cell receptor beta chains drawn from one sample of a study of sequential checkpoint blockade in melanoma. Generated by immunoSEQ multiplex PCR, the TCRdb table keeps only in-frame clones and is missing some. The sample lists roughly 6,000 clones; around 21% were seen once. Source: tumor tissue (inferred from file names), taken from a patient given nivolumab and ipilimumab in sequence. The receptors come from a human donor with melanoma. CDR3s leave out the opening cysteine and the closing phenylalanine or tryptophan. The D gene is left open where the match is weak.

D gene	V gene	J gene	CDR3 protein
NA	TRBV19	TRBJ1-4	ASSSPRGGVSEKLF
NA	TRBV23-1	TRBJ2-3	ASMAGGTDTQY
NA	TRBV6-8	TRBJ1-2	ASSDGTTWGYT
NA	TRBV19	TRBJ2-5	ASSKELLSETQY
TRBD2	TRBV6-8	TRBJ2-1	ASSYRAGVYNEQF
TRBD2	TRBV30	TRBJ2-2	AWMGVRGGAWTGELF
TRBD2	TRBV9	TRBJ2-2	ASRTGTSWSGELF
TRBD1	TRBV11-3	TRBJ2-2	ASSLDSRGLGGELF
NA	TRBV6-8	TRBJ2-7	ASSLSLVVPYGAYEQY
TRBD1	TRBV6-8	TRBJ2-7	ASSYSGQPYEQY
NA	TRBV30	TRBJ2-2	AWSTRFRGNTGELF
TRBD1	TRBV10-2	TRBJ1-2	ASRGTGWDGYT
TRBD1	TRBV27	TRBJ1-1	ASSLAAPGQGDTEAF
NA	TRBV5-1	TRBJ2-2	ASNGPGDTGELF
TRBD2	TRBV29-1	TRBJ2-7	SVGPMWRGDSYEQY
NA	TRBV30	TRBJ1-5	AWSVQGGAQPQH
TRBD1	TRBV15	TRBJ1-4	ATSRDGTVGKLF
NA	TRBV18	TRBJ2-3	ASSGRVTDTQY
NA	TRBV30	TRBJ1-5	AWSVGGNQPQH
NA	TRBV23-1	TRBJ2-1	ASSQVGHSSYNEQF
NA	TRBV6-8	TRBJ1-2	ASRGLANYGYT
NA	TRBV11-3	TRBJ2-2	ASSFNPTPNTGELF
TRBD1	TRBV11-3	TRBJ2-2	ASSLQGKDTGELF
NA	TRBV19	TRBJ1-1	ASNGGPPEAF
NA	TRBV29-1	TRBJ2-7	SGRGTATYEQY
NA	TRBV10-2	TRBJ1-1	ASRGLGGTEAF
TRBD1	TRBV6-8	TRBJ2-3	ASKAGQVGTDTQY
TRBD2	TRBV5-1	TRBJ2-1	ASSPETSTLYNEQF
NA	TRBV6-8	TRBJ2-7	ASSPDLDLYEQY
NA	TRBV11-3	TRBJ2-7	ASSLDGGTYEQY
NA	TRBV10-2	TRBJ2-5	ASSERLGETQY
NA	TRBV5-1	TRBJ1-1	ASSSSQPANTEAF
NA	TRBV6-8	TRBJ1-5	ASGWSNQPQH
NA	TRBV18	TRBJ2-7	ASSPNRDTSYEQY
NA	TRBV18	TRBJ1-5	ASSPTGNNQPQH
NA	TRBV5-1	TRBJ1-4	ASTLHGGAWEKLF
NA	TRBV6-8	TRBJ2-7	ASRPFQGGSSYEQY
TRBD1	TRBV6-8	TRBJ1-6	ASRRRDRGVTYNSPLH
NA	TRBV9	TRBJ2-6	ASSVVGGTGANVLT
TRBD2	TRBV7-6	TRBJ2-3	ASSLGLAGTDTQY
NA	TRBV6-8	TRBJ2-7	ASSYFGRDFTYEQY
NA	TRBV6-8	TRBJ1-2	ASSYSREGYGYT
NA	TRBV11-3	TRBJ1-2	ASSSIAVNYGYT
NA	TRBV6-8	TRBJ2-3	ASSARNRDPDTQY
NA	TRBV7-2	TRBJ2-1	ASNQPEPLEQF
NA	TRBV11-3	TRBJ2-7	ASSLGLGGAEQY
NA	TRBV18	TRBJ2-5	ASSPVPTSQETQY
TRBD1	TRBV6-8	TRBJ2-7	ASTYRGQPYEQY
NA	TRBV9	TRBJ2-3	ASSVAFGWTTDTQY
NA	TRBV30	TRBJ2-1	AWTPPLSGYNEQF
NA	TRBV11-3	TRBJ2-5	ASSLVGGPQETQY
NA	TRBV11-3	TRBJ2-1	ASSLVTGVSYNEQF
TRBD2	TRBV11-3	TRBJ2-2	ASSKGLAGAANTGELF
TRBD2	TRBV6-8	TRBJ2-7	ASRGGLAGRGEQY
TRBD2	TRBV11-3	TRBJ2-1	ASSRTSGGTNEQF
NA	TRBV27	TRBJ1-2	ASADFGTDYGYT